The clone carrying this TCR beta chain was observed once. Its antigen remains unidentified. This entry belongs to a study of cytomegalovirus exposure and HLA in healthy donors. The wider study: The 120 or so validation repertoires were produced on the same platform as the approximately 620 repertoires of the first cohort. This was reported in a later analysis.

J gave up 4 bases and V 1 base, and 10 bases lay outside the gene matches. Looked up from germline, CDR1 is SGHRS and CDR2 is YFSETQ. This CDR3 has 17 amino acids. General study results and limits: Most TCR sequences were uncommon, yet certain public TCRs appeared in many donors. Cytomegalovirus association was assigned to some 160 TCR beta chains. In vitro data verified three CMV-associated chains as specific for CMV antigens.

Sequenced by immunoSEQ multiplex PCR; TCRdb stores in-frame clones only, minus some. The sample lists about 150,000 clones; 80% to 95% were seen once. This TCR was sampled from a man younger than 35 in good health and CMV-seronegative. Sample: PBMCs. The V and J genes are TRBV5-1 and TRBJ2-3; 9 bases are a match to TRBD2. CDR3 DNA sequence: TGCGCCAGCAGCTTGCCTGCGCGGGAGGGCCGCCCAGATACGCAGTATTTT. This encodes CASSLPAREGRPDTQYF.